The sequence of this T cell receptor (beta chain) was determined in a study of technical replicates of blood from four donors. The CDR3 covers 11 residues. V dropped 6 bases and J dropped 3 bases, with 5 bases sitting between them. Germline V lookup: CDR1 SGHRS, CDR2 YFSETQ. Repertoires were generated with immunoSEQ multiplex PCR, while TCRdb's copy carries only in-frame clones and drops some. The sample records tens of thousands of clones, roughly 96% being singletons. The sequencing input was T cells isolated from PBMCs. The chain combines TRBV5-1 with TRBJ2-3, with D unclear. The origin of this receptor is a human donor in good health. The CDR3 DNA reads TGCGCCAGCACTCGGACAGATACGCAGTATTTT. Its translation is CASTRTDTQYF.